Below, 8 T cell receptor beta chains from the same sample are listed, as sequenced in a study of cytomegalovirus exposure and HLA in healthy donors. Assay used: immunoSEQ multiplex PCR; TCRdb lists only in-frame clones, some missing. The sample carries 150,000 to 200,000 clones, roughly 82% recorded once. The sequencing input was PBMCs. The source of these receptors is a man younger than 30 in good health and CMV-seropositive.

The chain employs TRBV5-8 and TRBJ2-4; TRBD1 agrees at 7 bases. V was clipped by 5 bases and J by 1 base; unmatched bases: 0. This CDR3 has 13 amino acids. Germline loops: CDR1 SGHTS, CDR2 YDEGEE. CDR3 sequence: CASRDRAKNIQYF. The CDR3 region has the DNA TGTGCCAGCAGGGACAGGGCCAAAAACATTCAGTACTTC.

This chain's CDR3 is CASSPLGGVTYEQYF. The CDR3 DNA is TGTGCCAGCAGTCCCTTGGGGGGGGTTACCTACGAGCAGTACTTC. The V gene is TRBV28, the J gene TRBJ2-7; TRBD2 matches at 7 bases. V shed 5 bases, J shed 2 bases, and the junction held 9 bases outside the gene matches. Germline V gene sequence: CDR1 MDHEN, CDR2 SYDVKM. This CDR3 contains 15 residues.

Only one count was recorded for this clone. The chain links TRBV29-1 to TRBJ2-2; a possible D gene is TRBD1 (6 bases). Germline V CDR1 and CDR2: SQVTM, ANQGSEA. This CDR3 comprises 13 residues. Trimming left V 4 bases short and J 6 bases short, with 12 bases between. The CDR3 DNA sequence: TGCAGCGTTGTAGTGGGGGCGGCCGGGGAGCTGTTTTTT. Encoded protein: CSVVVGAAGELFF.

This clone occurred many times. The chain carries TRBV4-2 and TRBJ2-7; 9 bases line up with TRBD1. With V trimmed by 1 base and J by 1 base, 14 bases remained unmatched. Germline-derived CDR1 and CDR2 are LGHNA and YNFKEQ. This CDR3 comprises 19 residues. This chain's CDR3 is CASSQVGASGDRASYEQYF. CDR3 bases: TGTGCCAGCAGCCAAGTCGGTGCATCAGGGGACAGGGCATCCTACGAGCAGTACTTC.

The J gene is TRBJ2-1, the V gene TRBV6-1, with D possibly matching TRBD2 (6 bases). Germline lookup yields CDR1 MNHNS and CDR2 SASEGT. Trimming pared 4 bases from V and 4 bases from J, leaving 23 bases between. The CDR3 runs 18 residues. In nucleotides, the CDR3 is TGTGCCAGCAGTGTCCCGGGGGTTGCGGCTCCGGATTACAATGAGCAGTTCTTC. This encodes CASSVPGVAAPDYNEQFF.

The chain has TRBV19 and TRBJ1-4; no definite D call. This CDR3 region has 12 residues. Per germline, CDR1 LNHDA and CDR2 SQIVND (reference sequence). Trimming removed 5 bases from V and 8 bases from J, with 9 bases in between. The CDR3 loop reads CASSLGGEKLFF. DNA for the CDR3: TGTGCCAGTAGTTTGGGAGGGGAAAAACTGTTTTTT.

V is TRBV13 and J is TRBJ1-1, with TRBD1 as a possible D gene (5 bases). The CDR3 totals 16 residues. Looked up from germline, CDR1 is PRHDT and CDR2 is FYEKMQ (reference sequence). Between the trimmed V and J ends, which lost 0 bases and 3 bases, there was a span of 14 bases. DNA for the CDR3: TGTGCCAGCAGCTTAGGGTGGGGCGCAACTGACACTGAAGCTTTCTTT. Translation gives CASSLGWGATDTEAFF.

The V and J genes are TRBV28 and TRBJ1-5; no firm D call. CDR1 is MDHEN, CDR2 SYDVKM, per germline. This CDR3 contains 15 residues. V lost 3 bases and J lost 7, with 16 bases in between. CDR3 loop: CASSFRRPGGQPQHF. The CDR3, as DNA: TGTGCCAGCAGTTTCCGACGGCCCGGAGGGCAGCCCCAGCATTTT.